This T cell receptor (beta chain) came from a study of T cells in tuberculosis. The protocol was immunoSEQ multiplex PCR, while the TCRdb copy is restricted to in-frame clones and leaves out a portion. The table lists some 34,000 clones, approximately 90% of them singletons. Germline-derived CDR1 and CDR2 are PRHDT and FYEKMQ (reference sequence). The CDR3 length is 14 residues. After removal of 5 bases from V and 5 bases from J, the junction contained 5 bases not matched to a gene. Study conclusions and caveats: GMM-specific TCRs were nearer to active tuberculosis alpha repertoires, suggesting expansion.

Turning to this clone: Its antigen is undetermined.

Sample: PBMCs. V gene TRBV13 combines with J gene TRBJ2-7; 11 nucleotides align to TRBD1. This clonotype originated in a donor aged 10 to 29 with latent tuberculosis or without tuberculosis infection. Some clones in this sample may be carry-over from other donors' samples. The DNA of the CDR3 is TGTGCCAGCAGCCCCGGGACAGGGGGGGACGAGCAGTACTTC. Translation: CASSPGTGGDEQYF.